A selection of T cell receptor beta chains follows, all from one sample in a study of tumor-infiltrating lymphocytes in primary liver carcinoma. TCRdb redid the calling of the multiplex PCR reads with MiXCR, one entry per CDR3 protein. This repertoire shows under 45,000 distinct CDR3 sequences, 73% found once; its top ten account for approximately 20%. The sequenced material came from liver tumor tissue from sampling region 2. These receptors came from a man aged 40-49 years with primary liver carcinoma and hepatitis B virus infection. Both conserved end residues are part of each CDR3. A D gene is named only where the DNA matches it firmly. Some rows mark clone size as missing; the rest say once, few, many or name a class of expanded clone.

d_call: TRBD1; j_call: TRBJ2-3; clone_size: .; v_call: TRBV10-2; cdr3_nt: TGCGCCAGCAGCGACCGGGACAGGGGGTCCACTGGTACGCAGTATTTT; cdr3_aa: CASSDRDRGSTGTQYF
d_call: .; j_call: TRBJ1-1; clone_size: .; v_call: TRBV14; cdr3_nt: TGTGCCAGCAGCCAACTTCGGGAGCTGATGAACACTGAAGCTTTCTTT; cdr3_aa: CASSQLRELMNTEAFF
d_call: .; j_call: TRBJ1-1; clone_size: .; v_call: TRBV12-3/TRBV12-4; cdr3_nt: TGTGACTGCAGTTTTTCAGGGGCCGTTGAAGCTTTCTTT; cdr3_aa: CDCSFSGAVEAFF
d_call: TRBD1; j_call: TRBJ2-6; clone_size: .; v_call: TRBV6-1; cdr3_nt: TGTGCAAGCAGTGGGTACAGGGGTCCTACCTCTGGGGTCAACGTCCTGACTTTC; cdr3_aa: CASSGYRGPTSGVNVLTF
d_call: .; j_call: TRBJ2-7; clone_size: once; v_call: TRBV5-4; cdr3_nt: TGTGCCAGCAGCCTTGACGAGGGCCATAGCGAACAGTACTTC; cdr3_aa: CASSLDEGHSEQYF
d_call: .; j_call: TRBJ2-2; clone_size: .; v_call: TRBV29-1; cdr3_nt: TGCAGCGTTTTGGCAGGTATCAGGGAGCTGCTTTTT; cdr3_aa: CSVLAGIRELLF
d_call: .; j_call: TRBJ2-3; clone_size: .; v_call: TRBV7-8; cdr3_nt: TGTGCCAGCAGCTTAGCGGAGGAGAACATTCAGTATTTT; cdr3_aa: CASSLAEENIQYF
d_call: .; j_call: TRBJ2-1; clone_size: .; v_call: TRBV20-1; cdr3_nt: TGCAGTGCATTGGCCTTCAATGAGCAGTTCTTC; cdr3_aa: CSALAFNEQFF
d_call: TRBD1; j_call: TRBJ2-2; clone_size: many; v_call: TRBV11-2; cdr3_nt: TGTGCCAGCAGCTTGGGGACAGGGGTGACCGGGGAGCTGTTTTTT; cdr3_aa: CASSLGTGVTGELFF
d_call: .; j_call: TRBJ1-1; clone_size: .; v_call: TRBV5-4; cdr3_nt: TGTGCCAGTAGCTTGAAAAGGGGGACCACTGAAGCTTTCTTT; cdr3_aa: CASSLKRGTTEAFF
d_call: TRBD2; j_call: TRBJ2-5; clone_size: many; v_call: TRBV18; cdr3_nt: TGTGCCAGCTCACCGGTAGCGGGAGAGACCCAGTACTTC; cdr3_aa: CASSPVAGETQYF
d_call: .; j_call: TRBJ2-3; clone_size: .; v_call: TRBV4-1; cdr3_nt: TGCACCAGCAGCCAATATCCGAGTGGAAGGGATACGCAATATTTT; cdr3_aa: CTSSQYPSGRDTQYF
d_call: TRBD2; j_call: TRBJ2-5; clone_size: once; v_call: TRBV5-4; cdr3_nt: TGTGCCAGCAGTCACACTAGCGGGAAAACTAGAGGGAGACCCCAGTACTTC; cdr3_aa: CASSHTSGKTRGRPQYF
d_call: .; j_call: TRBJ2-3; clone_size: .; v_call: TRBV4-2; cdr3_nt: TGTGCCACCAGTGGTTTTGAGGGAAGCACAGATACGCAGTATTTT; cdr3_aa: CATSGFEGSTDTQYF
d_call: TRBD2; j_call: TRBJ2-1; clone_size: .; v_call: TRBV7-9; cdr3_nt: TGTGTCAGCAGCTTTAAGGGATCGGGAGGGTACTATAATGAGCAGTTCTTC; cdr3_aa: CVSSFKGSGGYYNEQFF
d_call: TRBD1; j_call: TRBJ2-5; clone_size: .; v_call: TRBV24-1; cdr3_nt: TGTGCCATCAGTGACCCGACAGGGTCTGCGGAGACCCAGTACTTC; cdr3_aa: CAISDPTGSAETQYF
d_call: TRBD1; j_call: TRBJ2-7; clone_size: .; v_call: TRBV11-1; cdr3_nt: TGTGACGGCAGGGGGAAGCGATACTACGAGCAGTACTTC; cdr3_aa: CDGRGKRYYEQYF
d_call: .; j_call: TRBJ2-5; clone_size: medium-sized; v_call: TRBV12-3/TRBV12-4; cdr3_nt: TGTGCCAGCAGTTTTTATTCAGAGACCCAGTACTTC; cdr3_aa: CASSFYSETQYF
d_call: .; j_call: TRBJ2-7; clone_size: .; v_call: TRBV20-1; cdr3_nt: TGCAGTGCTCCTAGTCCCGGGGTCTACGAGCAGTACTTC; cdr3_aa: CSAPSPGVYEQYF
d_call: .; j_call: TRBJ2-1; clone_size: many; v_call: TRBV2; cdr3_nt: TGTGCCAGCAGTACCGACAGCAATGAGCAGTTCTTC; cdr3_aa: CASSTDSNEQFF
d_call: .; j_call: TRBJ2-7; clone_size: .; v_call: TRBV6-5; cdr3_nt: TGTGACTGCAGGGGGGCAGGCGAGTACGAGCAATACTTC; cdr3_aa: CDCRGAGEYEQYF
d_call: TRBD2; j_call: TRBJ2-3; clone_size: once; v_call: TRBV7-3; cdr3_nt: TGTGCCAGCAACTTAGCGGGAGGAACAGATACGCAGTATTTT; cdr3_aa: CASNLAGGTDTQYF
d_call: .; j_call: TRBJ2-5; clone_size: .; v_call: TRBV29-1; cdr3_nt: TGCAATTTTAGGACAGCATTGTTTCAAGAGACCCAGTGCTTC; cdr3_aa: CNFRTALFQETQCF
d_call: .; j_call: TRBJ2-7; clone_size: .; v_call: TRBV10-1; cdr3_nt: TGCGCCAGTAGTCCCGGGGGAATGGTCTATGAGCAGTACTTC; cdr3_aa: CASSPGGMVYEQYF
d_call: .; j_call: TRBJ2-1; clone_size: .; v_call: TRBV12-3/TRBV12-4; cdr3_nt: TGTGCCAGCTCCTGGATAGGGGTGGTTTATGTGCAGTTCTTC; cdr3_aa: CASSWIGVVYVQFF
d_call: .; j_call: TRBJ1-2; clone_size: .; v_call: TRBV28; cdr3_nt: TGTGCCAGCAACCGGTGGGACGGACCTTATGGCTACACCTTC; cdr3_aa: CASNRWDGPYGYTF
d_call: TRBD1; j_call: TRBJ1-5; clone_size: .; v_call: TRBV10-3; cdr3_nt: TGTGCCATCAGTGCCGACAGGGACAGGCCCCAGCACTTT; cdr3_aa: CAISADRDRPQHF
d_call: .; j_call: TRBJ1-4; clone_size: once; v_call: TRBV4-3; cdr3_nt: TGCGCCAGCGGCCAAGATACCGCGGACCTCAATGAAAGATTGTTTTTT; cdr3_aa: CASGQDTADLNERLFF
d_call: TRBD1; j_call: TRBJ2-6; clone_size: .; v_call: TRBV11-2; cdr3_nt: TGTGCCAGCGGCATGGGGGGAGACAGGGGCATTTCCCTCTCTGGGGCCAACGTCCTGGCATTC; cdr3_aa: CASGMGGDRGISLSGANVLAF
d_call: TRBD2; j_call: TRBJ2-1; clone_size: .; v_call: TRBV11-2; cdr3_nt: TGTGCCAGTGGCCCTCCCCGGACTAGCGCCTACATTGAGCAGTTCTTC; cdr3_aa: CASGPPRTSAYIEQFF
d_call: .; j_call: TRBJ2-7; clone_size: .; v_call: TRBV11-2; cdr3_nt: TGTGCCAGCAGTTTACGATGGACATGGGGAAACGAGCAGTACTTC; cdr3_aa: CASSLRWTWGNEQYF
d_call: TRBD2; j_call: TRBJ2-3; clone_size: .; v_call: TRBV6-5; cdr3_nt: TGTGCCAGGAGCCGATCGCTAGCGGGGGGGAGCACAGATACGCAGTATTTT; cdr3_aa: CARSRSLAGGSTDTQYF
d_call: .; j_call: TRBJ2-7; clone_size: .; v_call: TRBV25-1; cdr3_nt: TGTACCAGCATGGGAGGGGGCCAGTTGGAGCAGTACTTC; cdr3_aa: CTSMGGGQLEQYF
d_call: .; j_call: TRBJ1-1; clone_size: many; v_call: TRBV14; cdr3_nt: TGTGCCAGCAGCCAAGTTCGGGGGCTGATGAACACTGAAGCTTTCTTT; cdr3_aa: CASSQVRGLMNTEAFF
d_call: .; j_call: TRBJ1-5; clone_size: many; v_call: TRBV15; cdr3_nt: TGTGCCACCAGCATGGGGGATCAGCCCCAGCATTTT; cdr3_aa: CATSMGDQPQHF
d_call: .; j_call: TRBJ1-5; clone_size: .; v_call: TRBV19; cdr3_nt: TGTGCCAGTAGTGAGGCAGCCAATCAGCCCCGGCATTTT; cdr3_aa: CASSEAANQPRHF
d_call: .; j_call: TRBJ1-2; clone_size: few; v_call: TRBV18; cdr3_nt: TGTGCCAGCTCACCGGACAGAGACTATGGCTACACCTTC; cdr3_aa: CASSPDRDYGYTF
d_call: .; j_call: TRBJ1-5; clone_size: .; v_call: TRBV11-2; cdr3_nt: TGTGCCAGCAGCCTAATAGGGGGACTGGCGAATCAGCCCCATCATTTT; cdr3_aa: CASSLIGGLANQPHHF
d_call: TRBD1; j_call: TRBJ2-7; clone_size: .; v_call: TRBV14; cdr3_nt: TGTGCCAGTAGCCGGACAGGAACCCACGAGCAGTACTTC; cdr3_aa: CASSRTGTHEQYF
d_call: TRBD1; j_call: TRBJ1-2; clone_size: .; v_call: TRBV6-5; cdr3_nt: TGTGCCAGCAGTTACGACGAGACAGGGAACATCGGCTACACCTTC; cdr3_aa: CASSYDETGNIGYTF
d_call: .; j_call: TRBJ2-4; clone_size: .; v_call: TRBV28; cdr3_nt: TGTGCCAGCAGCGATCAAGAACACATAGCCAAAAACATTCAGTACTTC; cdr3_aa: CASSDQEHIAKNIQYF
d_call: .; j_call: TRBJ2-7; clone_size: .; v_call: TRBV12-3/TRBV12-4; cdr3_nt: TGTGCCAGCAGTCTCGCGGAGAACGAGCAGTACTTC; cdr3_aa: CASSLAENEQYF
d_call: .; j_call: TRBJ2-1; clone_size: .; v_call: TRBV11-3; cdr3_nt: TGTGCCAGCAGCTTAGGCGTCTCGAACAATGTGCTGTTCTTT; cdr3_aa: CASSLGVSNNVLFF
d_call: TRBD1; j_call: TRBJ1-2; clone_size: .; v_call: TRBV11-1; cdr3_nt: TGTGCCAGCGGCCCCCCAGGGACAGACTATGGCTACATTTTC; cdr3_aa: CASGPPGTDYGYIF
d_call: .; j_call: TRBJ2-3; clone_size: .; v_call: TRBV6-5; cdr3_nt: TGTGCCTGTGGTGAATGGGATAGACAGTATTTT; cdr3_aa: CACGEWDRQYF
d_call: .; j_call: TRBJ2-7; clone_size: .; v_call: TRBV12-3/TRBV12-4; cdr3_nt: TGTACCAGCGGTCGACCCTACGAGCAGTACTTC; cdr3_aa: CTSGRPYEQYF
d_call: .; j_call: TRBJ2-2; clone_size: many; v_call: TRBV28; cdr3_nt: TGTGCCAGCAGTTCTCTAGGGGGGAGGATTAACACCGGGGAGCTGTTTTTT; cdr3_aa: CASSSLGGRINTGELFF
d_call: .; j_call: TRBJ2-2; clone_size: many; v_call: TRBV7-2; cdr3_nt: TGTGCCAGCAGCTTAGGATGGGGCACCGGGGAGCTGTTTTTT; cdr3_aa: CASSLGWGTGELFF
d_call: .; j_call: TRBJ2-5; clone_size: .; v_call: TRBV4-1; cdr3_nt: TGCGCCCGCAGCCACGCGGGACAGTTCCAAGAGACCCAGTACTTC; cdr3_aa: CARSHAGQFQETQYF
d_call: .; j_call: TRBJ2-2; clone_size: .; v_call: TRBV5-1; cdr3_nt: TGCGACAGCAGCTTCTCTCCAGAGGACACCGGGGAGCTGTTTTTT; cdr3_aa: CDSSFSPEDTGELFF
d_call: .; j_call: TRBJ2-7; clone_size: many; v_call: TRBV5-1; cdr3_nt: TGCGCCAGCAGCTCCAACGGCGGGACCTCCTACGAGCAGTACTTC; cdr3_aa: CASSSNGGTSYEQYF
d_call: TRBD1; j_call: TRBJ1-1; clone_size: .; v_call: TRBV29-1; cdr3_nt: TGCAGCGTCAGGGGGCGCGGGGATACTGAAGCTTCCTTT; cdr3_aa: CSVRGRGDTEASF
d_call: .; j_call: TRBJ2-3; clone_size: once; v_call: TRBV6-2/TRBV6-3; cdr3_nt: TGTGTCAGCAGTTACTCGAGCAGCGCAGATACACAGTATTTT; cdr3_aa: CVSSYSSSADTQYF
d_call: TRBD1; j_call: TRBJ1-4; clone_size: many; v_call: TRBV2; cdr3_nt: TGTGCCAGCAGAGACAGGGTTGGTACTGAAAACCTGTTTTTT; cdr3_aa: CASRDRVGTENLFF
d_call: .; j_call: TRBJ2-3; clone_size: .; v_call: TRBV20-1; cdr3_nt: TGCAATGCTAGAGGCGACACAGATACGCGGTATTTT; cdr3_aa: CNARGDTDTRYF
d_call: .; j_call: TRBJ2-5; clone_size: .; v_call: TRBV5-5; cdr3_nt: TGTGCCAGCAGCCTGAGGTTGATCGGGACGGAGTACCAAGAGACTCAGTACTTC; cdr3_aa: CASSLRLIGTEYQETQYF
d_call: .; j_call: TRBJ1-1; clone_size: .; v_call: TRBV20-1; cdr3_nt: TGCAGTGCTAGAGATTCCGCTTCAGGGGCTGAAGCTTTCTTT; cdr3_aa: CSARDSASGAEAFF